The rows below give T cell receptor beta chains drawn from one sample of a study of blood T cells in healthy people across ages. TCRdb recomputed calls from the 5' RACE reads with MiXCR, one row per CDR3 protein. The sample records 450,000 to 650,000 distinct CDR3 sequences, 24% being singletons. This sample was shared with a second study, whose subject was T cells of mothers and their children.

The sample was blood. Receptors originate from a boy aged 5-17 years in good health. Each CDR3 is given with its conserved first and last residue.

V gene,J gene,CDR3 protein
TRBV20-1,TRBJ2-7,CSARDPQGGRAYEQYF
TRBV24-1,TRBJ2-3,CATSATLADKGGTTDTQYF
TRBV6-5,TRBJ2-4,CASSYQQGKNIQYF
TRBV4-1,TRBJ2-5,CASSQVFRTSGQETQYF
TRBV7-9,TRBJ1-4,CASSPKVGPYNDEKLFF
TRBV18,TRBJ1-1,CASSPNSQAGEAFF
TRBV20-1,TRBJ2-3,CSAPSGGFTDTQYF
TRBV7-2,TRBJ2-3,CASSLAAHTDTQYF
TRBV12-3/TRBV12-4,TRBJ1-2,CASSFYLTVLSPYGYTF
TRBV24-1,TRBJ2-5,CATSDSASSPRETQYF
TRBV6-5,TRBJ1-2,CASSQRDSLYGYTF
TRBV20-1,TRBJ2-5,CSARLASGTGYQETQYF
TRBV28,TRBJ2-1,CASSFGGLNEQFF
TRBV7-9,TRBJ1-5,CASSRDGSNQPQHF
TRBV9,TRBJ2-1,CASSVPGTGGYNEQFF
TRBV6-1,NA,CASSHFRADLYNEQFF
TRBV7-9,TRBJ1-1,CASSQTGEAFF
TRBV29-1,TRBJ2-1,CSVEGSIYNEQFF
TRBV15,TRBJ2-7,CATSTPQLAETSYEQHF
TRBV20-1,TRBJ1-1,CSAGTGPTDAFF
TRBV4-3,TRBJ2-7,CASSRSSEGFYEQYF
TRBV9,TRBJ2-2,CASSPIAGAVGELFF
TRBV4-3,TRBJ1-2,CASSEVPGPSYGYTF
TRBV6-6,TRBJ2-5,CASSSRSSQETQYF
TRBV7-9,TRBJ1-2,CASSLAQGVVYGYTF
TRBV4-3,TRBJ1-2,CASSQDPGYNYGCTF
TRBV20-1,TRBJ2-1,CSARVQGELTYNEQFF
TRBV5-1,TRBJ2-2,CASSLTAGDTGELFF
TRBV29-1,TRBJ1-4,CSVSTGTAGFGEKLFF
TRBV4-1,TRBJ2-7,CASSPLTGPYEQYF
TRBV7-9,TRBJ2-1,CASSNPLGAAYNEQFF
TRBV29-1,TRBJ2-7,CRTDRTNSYEQYF
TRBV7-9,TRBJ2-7,CASRGPGLPGSYEQYF
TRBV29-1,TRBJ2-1,CSGEGLAGGTEQFF
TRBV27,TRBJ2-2,CASSFGAGTGELFF
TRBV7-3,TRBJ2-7,CASSLKTLERGASYEQYF
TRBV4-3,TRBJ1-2,CASSQDRAGYTF
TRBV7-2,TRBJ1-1,CASSLGVYGPPMNTEAFF
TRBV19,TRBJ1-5,CASSTYRQGGQPQHF
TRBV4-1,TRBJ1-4,CASSQGAKPLEKLFF
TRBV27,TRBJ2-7,CASSPHLVGGYEQYF
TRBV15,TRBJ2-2,CATSRDWTGRNTGELFF
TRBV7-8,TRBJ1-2,CASSTTGQQRF
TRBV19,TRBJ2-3,CASSAGTGHTDTQYF
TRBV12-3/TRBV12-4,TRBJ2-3,CASSPLRSTNTDTQYF
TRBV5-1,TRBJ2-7,CASSPGLERWYF
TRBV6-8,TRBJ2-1,CASSPRTSGGRYNEQFF
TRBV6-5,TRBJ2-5,CASTEGPGEETQYF
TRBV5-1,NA,CASSFGQGENEQFF
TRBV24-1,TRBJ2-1,CATSDPRGSGYNEQFF
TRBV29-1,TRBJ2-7,CSVARALSYEQYF
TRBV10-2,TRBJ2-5,CASSESGDETQYF
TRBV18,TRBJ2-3,CASSPDSGDTQYF
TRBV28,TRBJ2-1,CASRRDTYNEQFF
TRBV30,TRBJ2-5,CAWSVLGQYQETQYF